This T cell receptor beta chain emerged from a study of shared clonotypes between healthy human individuals. Study conclusions and caveats: It was expected that sequencing depth would affect clonotype sharing among donors. Naive CD4 clonotypes overlapped across several donors at around 4.7%. Estimated richness was generally greater in naive than memory subsets.

The CDR3 has 13 amino acids. CDR1 and CDR2 from the germline V gene are SGHAT and FQNNGV. V lost 5 bases to trimming and J lost 6 bases, with 10 bases between them. Per the original data handling: ImmunoSEQ sequences covered only the junction and lacked quality scores; filtering therefore differed. Assay: immunoSEQ multiplex PCR; the TCRdb copy retains only in-frame clones and omits some. V, J and clone size were drawn from that table, and D and trimming were deduced from the DNA. The table records roughly 2,000,000 clones, around 95% of them present only once. Comments on this clone: What it recognizes is unknown.

CD45RO-negative cells were positively selected for CCR7, leaving out terminally differentiated effector memory CD45RA+ cells. The material sequenced was naive CD8+ T cells from PBMCs. The receptor comes from a man aged 18 to 29 in good health. Some clones in this sample may be carry-over from other donors' samples. The rearrangement links TRBV11-2 to TRBJ1-4; D call uncertain. CDR3 loop: CASSPPLDEKLFF. In nucleotides, the CDR3 is TGTGCCAGCAGCCCCCCGCTCGATGAAAAACTGTTTTTT. Filled out from reference TRBV11-2 and TRBJ1-4, the complete variable domain reads EAGVAQSPRYKIIEKRQSVAFWCNPISGHATLYWYQQILGQGPKLLIQFQNNGVVDDSQLPKDRFSAERLKGVDSTLKIQPAKLEDSAVYLCASSPPLDEKLFFGSGTQLSVL.